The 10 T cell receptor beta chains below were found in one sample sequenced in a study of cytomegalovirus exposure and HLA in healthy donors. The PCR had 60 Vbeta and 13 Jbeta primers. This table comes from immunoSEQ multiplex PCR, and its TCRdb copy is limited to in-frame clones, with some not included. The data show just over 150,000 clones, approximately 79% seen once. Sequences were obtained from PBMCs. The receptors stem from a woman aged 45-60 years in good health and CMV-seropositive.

The CDR3 sequence is CASSLFPPTGPMNTEAFF. The CDR3 nucleotides read TGTGCCAGCAGTTTATTCCCCCCGACAGGACCTATGAACACTGAAGCTTTCTTT. V is TRBV27 and J is TRBJ1-1; D is perhaps TRBD1 (6 bases). The CDR3 runs to 18 residues. Germline CDR1 is MNHEY and CDR2 is SMNVEV (reference sequence). Trimming took 1 base from V and 0 from J, leaving 18 bases between them.

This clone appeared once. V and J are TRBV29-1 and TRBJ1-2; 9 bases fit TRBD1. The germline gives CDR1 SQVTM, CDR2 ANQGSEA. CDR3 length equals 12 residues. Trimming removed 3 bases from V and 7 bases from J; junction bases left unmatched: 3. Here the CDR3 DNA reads TGCAGCGTTGAGGGACAGGGTGTTGGCTACACCTTC. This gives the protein CSVEGQGVGYTF.

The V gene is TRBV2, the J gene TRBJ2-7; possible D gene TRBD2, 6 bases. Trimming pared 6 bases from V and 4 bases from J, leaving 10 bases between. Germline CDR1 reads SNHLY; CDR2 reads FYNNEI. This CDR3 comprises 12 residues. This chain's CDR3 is CASRRDLYEQYF. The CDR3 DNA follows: TGTGCCAGCAGGAGGGACTTGTACGAGCAGTACTTC.

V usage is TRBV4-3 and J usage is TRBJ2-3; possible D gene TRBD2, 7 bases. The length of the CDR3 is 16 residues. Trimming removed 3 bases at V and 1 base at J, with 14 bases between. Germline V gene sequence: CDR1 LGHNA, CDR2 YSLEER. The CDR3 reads CASSQRGGVGTDTQYF. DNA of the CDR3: TGCGCCAGCAGCCAGAGAGGGGGGGTCGGCACAGATACGCAGTATTTT.

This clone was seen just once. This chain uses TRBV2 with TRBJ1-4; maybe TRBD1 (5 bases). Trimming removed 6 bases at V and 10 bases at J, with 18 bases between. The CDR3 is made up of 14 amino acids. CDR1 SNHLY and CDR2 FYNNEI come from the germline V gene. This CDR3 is CASRGLGEGGKLFF. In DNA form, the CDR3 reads TGTGCCAGCAGGGGGTTAGGGGAAGGTGGAAAACTGTTTTTT. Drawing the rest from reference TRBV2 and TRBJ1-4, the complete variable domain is EPEVTQTPSHQVTQMGQEVILRCVPISNHLYFYWYRQILGQKVEFLVSFYNNEISEKSEIFDDQFSVERPDGSNFTLKIRSTKLEDSAMYFCASRGLGEGGKLFFGSGTQLSVL.

The CDR3 protein is CASSQVQGGETQYF. CDR3 DNA sequence: TGCGCCAGCAGCCAAGTGCAGGGAGGGGAGACCCAGTACTTC. The chain employs TRBV4-1 and TRBJ2-5; TRBD2 aligns across 7 bases. J gave up 5 bases and V 1 base, and 4 bases lay outside the gene matches. The CDR3 length is 14 residues. Germline CDR1 is MGHRA and CDR2 is YSYEKL.

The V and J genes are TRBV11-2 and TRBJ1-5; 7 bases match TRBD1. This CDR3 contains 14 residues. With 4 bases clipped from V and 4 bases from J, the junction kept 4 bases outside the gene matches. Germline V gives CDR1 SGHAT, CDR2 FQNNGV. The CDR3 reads CASSSQQGNQPQHF. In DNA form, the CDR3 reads TGTGCCAGCAGCTCCCAACAGGGGAATCAGCCCCAGCATTTT.

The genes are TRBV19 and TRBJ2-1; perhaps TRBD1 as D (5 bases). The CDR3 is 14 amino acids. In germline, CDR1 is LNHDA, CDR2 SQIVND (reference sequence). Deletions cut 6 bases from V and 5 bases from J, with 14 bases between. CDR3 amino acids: CASSPTGFNNEQFF. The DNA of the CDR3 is TGTGCCAGTAGCCCAACAGGCTTTAACAATGAGCAGTTCTTC.

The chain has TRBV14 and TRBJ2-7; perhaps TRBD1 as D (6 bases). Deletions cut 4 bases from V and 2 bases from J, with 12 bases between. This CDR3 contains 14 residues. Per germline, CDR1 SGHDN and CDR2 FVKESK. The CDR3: CASSPRQAAYEQYF. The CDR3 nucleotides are TGTGCCAGCAGCCCTCGACAGGCCGCCTACGAGCAGTACTTC.

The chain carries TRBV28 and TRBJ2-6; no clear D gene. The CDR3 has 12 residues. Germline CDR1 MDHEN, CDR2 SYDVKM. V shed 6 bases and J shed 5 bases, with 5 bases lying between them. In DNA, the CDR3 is TGTGCCAGCAGATCTTGGGCCAACGTCCTGACTTTC. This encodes CASRSWANVLTF.